These 20 T cell receptor beta chains share one sample of origin, sequenced in a study of control samples from healthy donors and cancer patients. The assay was immunoSEQ multiplex PCR, and TCRdb's table has in-frame clones only and misses some. Here the sample spans about 110,000 clones, 83% being singletons. The sample was blood. Receptor source: a woman aged 50 to 65 in good health.

This clone was seen a single time. This chain joins TRBV7-3 and TRBJ1-1; TRBD1 matches at 8 bases. V lost 5 bases, J lost 5 bases, and 4 bases stayed unmatched. Germline assignment: CDR1 SGHTA and CDR2 FQGTGA. CDR3 length: 13 residues. The CDR3 region is CASSVRQGTEAFF. The DNA of the CDR3 is TGTGCCAGCAGCGTCCGACAGGGGACTGAAGCTTTCTTT.

Written as DNA, the CDR3 is TGTGCCAGCAGTTATCAGGGATCTTACGAGCAGTACTTC. This codes for CASSYQGSYEQYF. J is TRBJ2-7 and V is TRBV12-3 or TRBV12-4; a possible D gene is TRBD1 (5 bases). This CDR3 is 13 amino acids long. Trimming removed 4 bases from V and 4 bases from J, with 11 bases in between.

This sequence joins TRBV14 and TRBJ2-1, with 7 bases lining up with TRBD2. V shed 1 base and J 8 bases; nucleotides not matched to a gene: 5. CDR1 SGHDN and CDR2 FVKESK come from the germline V gene. The CDR3 totals 14 residues. The CDR3 sequence is CASSQVFSGDEQFF. Written as DNA, the CDR3 is TGTGCCAGCAGCCAAGTCTTCAGCGGGGATGAGCAGTTCTTC.

This clone was observed a few times. This chain connects TRBV11-3 to TRBJ2-1; D perhaps matches TRBD2 (5 bases). The germline CDR1 and CDR2 sequences are SGHNT and YENEEA. The germline V and J ends were trimmed by 5 bases and 7 bases, with 9 bases remaining between them. The CDR3 covers 12 residues. DNA for the CDR3: TGTGCCAGCAGCCCTTGGGAGAATGAGCAGTTCTTC. This gives the protein CASSPWENEQFF.

This clone occurred a few times. V gene TRBV6-5 combines with J gene TRBJ1-2, with a possible D match to TRBD1 (6 bases). Deletions cut 1 base from V and 3 bases from J, with 12 bases between. From germline, CDR1 is MNHEY and CDR2 SVGAGI. The CDR3 runs 15 residues. CDR3 in amino acids: CASSYLTGRDYGYTF. Written as DNA, the CDR3 is TGTGCCAGCAGTTACTTGACAGGTCGGGACTATGGCTACACCTTC.

The V gene is TRBV28, the J gene TRBJ1-4; D not certain. The CDR3 covers 14 residues. Germline loops: CDR1 MDHEN, CDR2 SYDVKM. V was shortened by 10 bases and J by 3 bases, with 15 bases between the two germline ends. The chain's CDR3 is CATIATRPNEKLFF. The CDR3 DNA sequence: TGTGCCACCATCGCCACCAGACCTAATGAAAAACTGTTTTTT.

This clone occurred a few times. The V and J genes are TRBV7-2 and TRBJ1-3; D not resolved. This CDR3 spans 13 amino acids. The germline V gene encodes CDR1 SGHTA and CDR2 FQGNSA. The V and J ends lost 8 bases and 0 bases respectively, with 8 bases between them. The CDR3 DNA follows: TGTGCCAGCGCTTCCCCCTCTGGAAACACCATATATTTT. Translated, it gives CASASPSGNTIYF.

The chain carries TRBV6-2 or TRBV6-3 and TRBJ1-5; no clear D. This CDR3 has 13 amino acids. The V end lost 6 bases, the J end lost 5 bases, and 11 bases lay between the germline ends. Per germline, CDR1 MNHEY and CDR2 SVGEGT. CDR3 region: CASSQGLYQPQHF. The CDR3 bases are TGTGCCAGCAGCCAAGGGTTGTATCAGCCCCAGCATTTT.

By share of the sample, this clone is medium-sized (0.01 to 0.1%). V is TRBV6-6 and J is TRBJ2-7, with D perhaps matching TRBD1 (5 bases). Germline V gene lookup returns CDR1 MNHNY and CDR2 SVGAGI (reference sequence). The V gene lost 2 bases and the J gene lost 2 bases, with 7 bases spanning the gap. The CDR3 consists of 13 residues. The CDR3 region is CASSYDSTYEQYF. CDR3 nucleotides: TGTGCCAGCAGTTACGACAGCACCTACGAGCAGTACTTC.

Remarks on this clone: The CDR3 does not close with the conserved phenylalanine or tryptophan, likely indicating a read error. The CDR3 protein is CASSPAANYGYTL. The CDR3 DNA follows: TGTGCCAGCAGTCCCGCCGCTAACTATGGCTACACCCTC. V usage is TRBV2 and J usage is TRBJ1-2; D is uncertain. This CDR3 is built from 13 residues. CDR1 and CDR2 (germline): SNHLY, FYNNEI. The V gene lost 5 bases and the J gene lost 0 bases, with 7 bases spanning the gap.

The chain couples TRBV5-4 to TRBJ1-5; TRBD1 is a possible D gene (5 bases). The V end was cut by 2 bases, the J end by 5 bases, with 11 bases between. Germline V gene lookup returns CDR1 SGHNT and CDR2 YYREEE (reference sequence). This CDR3 spans 14 amino acids. The CDR3 sequence: CASSLRGGDQPQHF. CDR3 in DNA: TGTGCCAGCAGCTTACGGGGCGGAGATCAGCCCCAGCATTTT.

The chain couples TRBV27 to TRBJ2-2; D uncertain. The CDR3 has 11 amino acids. Trimming shortened V by 8 bases and J by 7 bases, and 8 bases separated the two germline ends. Looked up from germline, CDR1 is MNHEY and CDR2 is SMNVEV (reference sequence). The CDR3 loop is CASYSGGELFF. CDR3 bases: TGTGCCAGCTACTCGGGCGGGGAGCTGTTTTTT.

V usage is TRBV19 and J usage is TRBJ1-6; 8 nucleotides align to TRBD1. The trim removed 5 bases at V and 10 bases at J, leaving 7 bases unmatched. Germline-derived CDR1 and CDR2 are LNHDA and SQIVND (reference sequence). The CDR3 totals 14 residues. As DNA, the CDR3 is TGTGCCAGTAGTCAGGGGGCATCTCAATCACCCCTCCACTTT. Residues: CASSQGASQSPLHF.

This clone was found once. Written as DNA, the CDR3 is TGTGCCAGCCTGGCTAGCGGGAGAAGCAATGAGCAGTTCTTC. This gives the protein CASLASGRSNEQFF. The chain uses TRBV2 and TRBJ2-1, with TRBD2 matching over 10 bases. V was clipped by 8 bases and J by 6 bases; unmatched bases: 7. In germline, CDR1 is SNHLY, CDR2 FYNNEI. This CDR3 is built from 14 residues.

This chain connects TRBV5-1 to TRBJ1-5; a possible D gene is TRBD1 (6 bases). This CDR3 contains 14 residues. Trimming took off 4 bases at V and 7 bases at J, with 15 bases between the two ends. The V gene's germline CDR1 is SGHRS and CDR2 YFSETQ. CDR3 residues: CASSVDSPGQPQHF. For the CDR3, the DNA is TGCGCCAGCAGCGTGGACAGCCCGGGGCAGCCCCAGCATTTT.

The chain combines TRBV11-1 with TRBJ2-7; D perhaps matches TRBD2 (7 bases). Germline loops: CDR1 SGHAT, CDR2 FQDESV (reference sequence). The CDR3 covers 14 residues. Trimming took off 5 bases at V and 2 bases at J, with 13 bases between the two ends. The CDR3 loop is CASSDRGGAYEQYF. CDR3 nucleotide sequence: TGTGCCAGCAGCGATAGGGGGGGGGCCTACGAGCAGTACTTC. Together with reference TRBV11-1 and TRBJ2-7, the CDR3 gives the full variable domain: EAEVAQSPRYKITEKSQAVAFWCDPISGHATLYWYRQILGQGPELLVQFQDESVVDDSQLPKDRFSAERLKGVDSTLKIQPAELGDSAMYLCASSDRGGAYEQYFGPGTRLTVT.

V is TRBV4-2 and J is TRBJ2-7; TRBD2 matches at 10 bases. The trim removed 1 base at V and 4 bases at J, leaving 4 bases unmatched. This CDR3 has 15 residues. CDR1 LGHNA and CDR2 YNFKEQ come from the germline V gene. In DNA form, the CDR3 reads TGTGCCAGCAGCCAAGCGGCTAGCGGGAGTTACGAGCAGTACTTC. Translated, it gives CASSQAASGSYEQYF.

The chain couples TRBV15 to TRBJ2-1, with D possibly TRBD1 on 6 matching bases. CDR1 is LNHNV, CDR2 YYDKDF, per germline (reference sequence). Trimming removed 4 bases from V and 0 bases from J, with 13 bases in between. The CDR3 consists of 16 residues. CDR3 in amino acids: CATSKTGKHSYNEQFF. The CDR3 region has the DNA TGTGCCACCAGCAAAACAGGGAAACACTCCTACAATGAGCAGTTCTTC. The full variable domain, rest sourced from reference TRBV15 and TRBJ2-1, is DAMVIQNPRYQVTQFGKPVTLSCSQTLNHNVMYWYQQKSSQAPKLLFHYYDKDFNNEADTPDNFQSRRPNTSFCFLDIRSPGLGDTAMYLCATSKTGKHSYNEQFFGPGTRLTVL.

This clone was detected once. The gene calls are TRBV19 and TRBJ1-1; 9 bases align to TRBD1. V lost 6 bases and J lost 5; bases outside the gene matches: 7. The germline CDR1 and CDR2 sequences are LNHDA and SQIVND (reference sequence). The CDR3 spans 14 residues. CDR3 amino acids: CASSSQGAKTEAFF. The CDR3 bases are TGTGCCAGTAGCTCACAGGGGGCGAAGACTGAAGCTTTCTTT.

The chain carries TRBV7-9 and TRBJ1-6; D unclear. The CDR3 has 12 residues. Germline V gene data show CDR1 as SEHNR and CDR2 as FQNEAQ (reference sequence). V lost 7 bases and J 5 bases, leaving 6 bases between the germline ends. The CDR3 protein is CASNGDNSPLHF. The CDR3 bases are TGTGCCAGCAATGGGGATAATTCACCCCTCCACTTT.